The clone carrying this T cell receptor beta chain occurred a few times. The target antigen is unknown. This CDR3 has 18 amino acids. V dropped 0 bases and J dropped 4; count of bases not matched to a gene: 11. Germline CDR1 MDHEN, CDR2 SYDVKM. The data originate from a study of post-analysis software for immune sequencing data. The wider study: Recorded subtypes: relapsing-remitting, secondary progressive, progressive-relapsing; some patients unannotated.

Findings and limits, study-wide: F measure showed strong co-clustering of same-batch samples. Relative to controls, patients had about 5 TRBV segments at higher frequency, with TRBV5-6, TRBV5-1 and TRBV20-1 among these.

Each TCR beta cDNA library carried unique molecular identifiers. Each CDR3 protein is one row after TCRdb ran MiXCR on the PCR reads. The table has over 150,000 distinct CDR3 sequences, 30% seen once. The TCR sequence derives from a girl aged 10-17 years with multiple sclerosis. The sequencing input was blood. This sequence joins TRBV28 and TRBJ1-4, with 7 bases aligning to TRBD1. As DNA, the CDR3 is TGTGCCAGCAGTTTATGGAGGACAGGAAGTATATTTAATGAAAAACTGTTTTTT. This sequence encodes CASSLWRTGSIFNEKLFF.